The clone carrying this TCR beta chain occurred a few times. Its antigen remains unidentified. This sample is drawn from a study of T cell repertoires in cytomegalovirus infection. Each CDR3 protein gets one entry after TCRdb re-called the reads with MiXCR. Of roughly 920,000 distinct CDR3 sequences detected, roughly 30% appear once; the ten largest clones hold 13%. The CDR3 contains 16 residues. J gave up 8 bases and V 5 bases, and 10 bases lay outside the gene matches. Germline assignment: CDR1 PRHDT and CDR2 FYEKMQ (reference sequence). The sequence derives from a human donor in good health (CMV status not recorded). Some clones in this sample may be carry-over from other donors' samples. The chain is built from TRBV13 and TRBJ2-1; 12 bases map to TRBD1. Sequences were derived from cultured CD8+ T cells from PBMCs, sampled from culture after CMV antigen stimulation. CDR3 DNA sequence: TGTGCCAGCAGCGATCCCGGGACAGGGGGCCAGGATGAGCAGTTCTTC. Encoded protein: CASSDPGTGGQDEQFF.